The clone carrying this T cell receptor beta chain has a single count. Its antigen is unknown. This sample is part of a study of T cells in narcolepsy. Findings and limits, study-wide: HCRT-specific and TRIB2-specific autoreactive clonotypes appeared among same-patient CSF and blood CD4+ clonotypes. Autoreactive clonotypes reportedly recurred in blood of same and different patients, not controls.

The CDR3 spans 14 residues. The germline V gene has CDR1 MNHEY and CDR2 SMNVEV (reference sequence). V lost 6 bases to trimming and J lost 8 bases; unmatched junction nucleotides: 12. Here immunoSEQ multiplex PCR was the method, and the copy in TCRdb shows in-frame clones only, minus some. This sample has about 41,000 clones, with about nine tenths found just once. The sequence was obtained from a human donor with narcolepsy. The sample taken for sequencing was CD45RA- memory CD4+ T cells from PBMCs. The chain combines TRBV27 with TRBJ1-2; 7 bases fit TRBD1. The CDR3: CASRRRGRTVGYTF. CDR3 sequence (DNA): TGTGCCAGCAGAAGGAGGGGGCGAACCGTCGGCTACACCTTC.